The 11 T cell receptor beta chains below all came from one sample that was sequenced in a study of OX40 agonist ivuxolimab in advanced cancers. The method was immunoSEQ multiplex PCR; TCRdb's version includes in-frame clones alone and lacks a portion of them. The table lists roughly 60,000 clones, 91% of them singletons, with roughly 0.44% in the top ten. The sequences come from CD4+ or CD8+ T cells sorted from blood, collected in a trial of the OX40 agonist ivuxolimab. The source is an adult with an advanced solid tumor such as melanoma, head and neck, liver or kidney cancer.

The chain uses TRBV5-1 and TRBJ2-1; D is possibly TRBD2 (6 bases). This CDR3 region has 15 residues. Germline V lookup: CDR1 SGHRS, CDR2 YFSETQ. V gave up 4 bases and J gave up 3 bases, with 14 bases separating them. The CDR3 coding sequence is TGCGCCAGCAGCGTCGGGGGAACCGGCTACAATGAGCAGTTCTTC. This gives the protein CASSVGGTGYNEQFF.

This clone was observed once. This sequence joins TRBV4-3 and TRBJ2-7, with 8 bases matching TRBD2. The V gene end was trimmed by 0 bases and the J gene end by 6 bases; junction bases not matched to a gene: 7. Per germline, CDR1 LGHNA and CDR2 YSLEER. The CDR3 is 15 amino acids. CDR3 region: CASSQEGAGATEQYF. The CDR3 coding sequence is TGCGCCAGCAGCCAAGAGGGAGCGGGAGCCACCGAGCAGTACTTC.

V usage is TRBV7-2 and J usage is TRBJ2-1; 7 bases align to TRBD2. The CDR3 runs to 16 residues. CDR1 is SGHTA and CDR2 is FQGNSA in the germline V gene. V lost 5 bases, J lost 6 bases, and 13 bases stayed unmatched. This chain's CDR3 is CASSPFSTGRRNEQFF. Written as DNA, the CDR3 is TGTGCCAGCAGCCCCTTCTCGACCGGGAGGCGCAATGAGCAGTTCTTC.

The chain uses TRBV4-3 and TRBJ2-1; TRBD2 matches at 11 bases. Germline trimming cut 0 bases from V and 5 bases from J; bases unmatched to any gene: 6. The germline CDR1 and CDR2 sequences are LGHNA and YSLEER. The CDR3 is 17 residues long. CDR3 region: CASSQDRLAGGHNEQFF. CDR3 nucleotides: TGCGCCAGCAGCCAAGATCGGCTAGCGGGAGGACACAATGAGCAGTTCTTC.

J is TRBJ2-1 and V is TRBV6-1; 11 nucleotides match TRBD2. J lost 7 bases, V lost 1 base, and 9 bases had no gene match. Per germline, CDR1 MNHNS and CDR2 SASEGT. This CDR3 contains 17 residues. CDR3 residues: CASSEGLVSGRGNEQFF. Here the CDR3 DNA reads TGTGCCAGCAGTGAAGGATTAGTTAGCGGGAGGGGGAATGAGCAGTTCTTC.

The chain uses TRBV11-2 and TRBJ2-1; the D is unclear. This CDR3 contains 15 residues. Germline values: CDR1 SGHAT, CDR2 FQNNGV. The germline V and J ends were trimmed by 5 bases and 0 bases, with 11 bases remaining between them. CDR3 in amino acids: CASSPTRSSYNEQFF. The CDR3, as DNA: TGTGCCAGCAGCCCAACTCGTAGCTCCTACAATGAGCAGTTCTTC.

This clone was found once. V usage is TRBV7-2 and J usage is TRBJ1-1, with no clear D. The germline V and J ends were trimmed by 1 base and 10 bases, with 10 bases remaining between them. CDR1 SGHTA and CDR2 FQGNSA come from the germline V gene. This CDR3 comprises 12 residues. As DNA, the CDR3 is TGTGCCAGCAGCTTAGGTAGTCGTGTAGCTTTCTTT. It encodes CASSLGSRVAFF.

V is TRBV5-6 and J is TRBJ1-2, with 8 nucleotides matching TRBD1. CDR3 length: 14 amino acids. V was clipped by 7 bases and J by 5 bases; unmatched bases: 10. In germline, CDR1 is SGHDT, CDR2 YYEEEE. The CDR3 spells CASSGGQGSYGYTF. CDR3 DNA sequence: TGTGCCAGCTCCGGCGGACAGGGATCTTATGGCTACACCTTC.

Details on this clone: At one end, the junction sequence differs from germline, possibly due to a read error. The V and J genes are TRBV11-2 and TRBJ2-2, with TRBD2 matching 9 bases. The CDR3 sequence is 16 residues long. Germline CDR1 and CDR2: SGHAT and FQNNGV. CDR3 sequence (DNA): TGTGCCAGCAGCCTAGAAGCGGGGGGCTACACCGGGGAGCTGTTTTTT. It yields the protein CASSLEAGGYTGELFF. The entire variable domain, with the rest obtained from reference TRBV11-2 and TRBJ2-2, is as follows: EAGVAQSPRYKIIEKRQSVAFWCNPISGHATLYWYQQILGQGPKLLIQFQNNGVVDDSQLPKDRFSAERLKGVDSTLKIQPAKLEDSAVYLCASSLEAGGYTGELFFGEGSRLTVL.

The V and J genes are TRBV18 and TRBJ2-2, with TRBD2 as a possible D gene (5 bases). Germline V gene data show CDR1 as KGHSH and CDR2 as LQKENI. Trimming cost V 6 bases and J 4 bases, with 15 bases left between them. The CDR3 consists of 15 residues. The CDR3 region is CASSPAGAATGELFF. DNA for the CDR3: TGTGCCAGCTCGCCCGCAGGAGCGGCCACCGGGGAGCTGTTTTTT.

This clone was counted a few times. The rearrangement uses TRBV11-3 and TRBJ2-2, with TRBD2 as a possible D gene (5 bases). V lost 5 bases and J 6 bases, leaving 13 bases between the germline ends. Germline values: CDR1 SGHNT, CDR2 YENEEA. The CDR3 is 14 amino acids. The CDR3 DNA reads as TGTGCCAGCAGCCCCCGAGGGCGCCCCGGGGAGCTGTTTTTT. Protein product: CASSPRGRPGELFF.